The T cell receptor (beta chain) under discussion was sequenced for a study of T-cell reconstitution after alpha-beta-depleted transplantation in children. Overall study results and limits: Several hundred expanded graft clones reportedly gave rise to the alpha-beta T cells present about two months after transplant. Surviving recipient T cells and thymic progenitors underlay high day-60 TCRbeta diversity in some patients. One year post-transplant, T-cell counts and diversity were largely derived from T cells produced anew.

As for this clonotype: Its antigen is not known.

Molecular barcoding with unique molecular identifiers was used for the TCRbeta library. TCRdb called the PCR reads again in MiXCR, with one record for every CDR3 protein. Among 250,000 or so distinct CDR3 sequences, roughly a quarter were seen once, and the ten largest hold around 4.8%. The CDR3 covers 12 residues. The V and J ends lost 6 bases and 5 bases respectively, with 10 bases between them. The sequencing here drew on PBMCs, mostly from graft donor cells, taken 360 days after TCRalphabeta/CD19-depleted stem cell transplant. This receptor was taken from a female patient between 2 and 15 years old who had a stem cell transplant for congenital amegakaryocytic thrombocytopenia, so the T cells may come from the graft donor. The chain employs TRBV12-3 or TRBV12-4 and TRBJ1-1; D is unresolved. The CDR3 is CASRSTWTEAFF. The CDR3 DNA follows: TGTGCCAGCAGGTCTACGTGGACTGAAGCTTTCTTT.